One and the same sample provided the 19 T cell receptor beta chains below, sequenced in a study of CD8+CD57+ T cells in acquired aplastic anemia. TCR beta VDJ and CDR3 were profiled, and genomic DNA was the template. Each CDR3 protein gets one entry after TCRdb re-called the reads with MiXCR. The sample contains roughly 51,000 distinct CDR3 sequences, around 69% of which appear only once. What was sequenced was sorted CD4+, CD8+, or CD8+CD57+ T cells (not recorded which) from PBMCs. The receptors originated from a human donor in good health, serving as a control.

The rearrangement links TRBV7-6 to TRBJ1-1; no clear D gene. The V gene's germline CDR1 is SGHVS and CDR2 FNYEAQ. The CDR3 consists of 13 residues. The ends were cut back, 0 bases at V and 6 bases at J, with 8 bases in the middle. The CDR3 coding sequence is TGTGCCAGCAGCTTAGCGGGTAAGCCTGAAGCTTTCTTT. It translates to CASSLAGKPEAFF.

By sample share, this clonotype is medium-sized (0.01 to 0.1%). This chain uses TRBV29-1 with TRBJ2-7; D is possibly TRBD1 or TRBD2 (7 bases each). V was shortened by 3 bases and J by 7 bases, with 13 bases between the two germline ends. CDR3 length: 12 amino acids. The germline gives CDR1 SQVTM, CDR2 ANQGSEA. This CDR3 reads CSVEVQGGEQYF. DNA for the CDR3: TGCAGCGTTGAGGTCCAGGGGGGGGAGCAGTACTTC.

This clonotype was observed a few times. This chain links TRBV10-2 with TRBJ1-2; D gene ambiguous. Germline V gene sequence: CDR1 WSHSY, CDR2 SAAADI. The V end lost 0 bases, the J end lost 9 bases, and 11 bases lay between the germline ends. The CDR3 has 13 residues. CDR3 protein: CASSESYRKSYTF. Here the CDR3 DNA reads TGCGCCAGCAGTGAGTCGTATCGTAAGAGCTACACCTTC.

The chain recombines TRBV15 with TRBJ1-5, with D hard to call. Germline CDR1 is LNHNV and CDR2 is YYDKDF (reference sequence). Trimming shortened V by 1 base and J by 1 base, and 11 bases separated the two germline ends. CDR3 length: 16 amino acids. The CDR3 sequence is CATSRGGRSSNQPQHF. As DNA, the CDR3 is TGTGCCACCAGCAGAGGTGGACGGTCCAGCAATCAGCCCCAGCATTTT. Drawing the rest from reference TRBV15 and TRBJ1-5, the complete variable domain is DAMVIQNPRYQVTQFGKPVTLSCSQTLNHNVMYWYQQKSSQAPKLLFHYYDKDFNNEADTPDNFQSRRPNTSFCFLDIRSPGLGDTAMYLCATSRGGRSSNQPQHFGDGTRLSIL.

This chain connects TRBV7-4 to TRBJ2-3; D is unclear. V was clipped by 4 bases and J by 10 bases, with 9 bases between them. CDR1 and CDR2 (germline): SGHVT, SQSDAQ. CDR3 size: 11 residues. The chain's CDR3 is CASSSLVAQYF. CDR3 in DNA: TGTGCCAGCAGCTCTCTAGTTGCGCAGTATTTT.

V usage is TRBV7-9 and J usage is TRBJ1-3; D remains unclear. Germline V gene data show CDR1 as SEHNR and CDR2 as FQNEAQ (reference sequence). Deletions cut 8 bases from V and 8 bases from J, with 13 bases between. The CDR3 has 12 residues. CDR3 protein: CASRSSSDTIYF. The DNA of the CDR3 is TGTGCCAGCCGCTCGTCGTCAGACACCATATATTTT. Full variable domain (outside the CDR3, taken from reference TRBV7-9 and TRBJ1-3): DTGVSQNPRHKITKRGQNVTFRCDPISEHNRLYWYRQTLGQGPEFLTYFQNEAQLEKSRLLSDRFSAERPKGSFSTLEIQRTEQGDSAMYLCASRSSSDTIYFGEGSWLTVV.

As regards this clonotype: An end of the junction does not agree with germline; a read error may underlie this. The CDR3: CASSYGQGGTEASF. DNA for the CDR3: TGCGCCAGCAGTTATGGACAGGGTGGAACTGAAGCTTCCTTT. The chain links TRBV10-1 to TRBJ1-1, with 8 bases lining up with TRBD1. Per the germline V gene, CDR1 is WNHNN and CDR2 is SYGVQD (reference sequence). This CDR3 is built from 14 residues.

V gene TRBV7-9 combines with J gene TRBJ2-7; no clear D. This CDR3 has 13 amino acids. Between the trimmed V and J ends, which lost 5 bases and 3 bases, there was a span of 11 bases. Germline V gene data show CDR1 as SEHNR and CDR2 as FQNEAQ (reference sequence). CDR3 bases: TGTGCCAGCAGCCCCCAGATTAGCTACGAGCAGTACTTC. It translates to CASSPQISYEQYF. Variable domain in full (rest from reference TRBV7-9 and TRBJ2-7): DTGVSQNPRHKITKRGQNVTFRCDPISEHNRLYWYRQTLGQGPEFLTYFQNEAQLEKSRLLSDRFSAERPKGSFSTLEIQRTEQGDSAMYLCASSPQISYEQYFGPGTRLTVT.

The CDR3 nucleotides read TGTGCCAGCAGGTCAGATGAATACAATGAGCAGTTCTTC. Protein sequence: CASRSDEYNEQFF. J is TRBJ2-1 and V is TRBV25-1; D gene unclear. Germline V gives CDR1 MGHDK, CDR2 SYGVNS. V lost 6 bases and J lost 4, with 10 bases in between. The length of the CDR3 is 13 residues.

The chain joins TRBV2 to TRBJ1-2; the D gene is possibly TRBD1 (6 bases). Trimming took 10 bases from V and 2 from J, leaving 14 bases between them. This CDR3 region has 13 residues. CDR1 is SNHLY, CDR2 FYNNEI, per germline. CDR3 sequence: CATTRQVNYGYTF. CDR3 bases: TGTGCCACCACTCGACAGGTGAACTATGGCTACACCTTC.

The V and J genes are TRBV24-1 and TRBJ2-1; possibly TRBD1 for D (6 bases). The CDR3 runs to 16 residues. Trimming removed 3 bases from V and 3 bases from J, with 14 bases in between. Germline CDR1 and CDR2: KGHDR and SFDVKD. Written as DNA, the CDR3 is TGTGCCACCAGTGATCCGGGACAACCGGGCTACAATGAGCAGTTCTTC. It encodes CATSDPGQPGYNEQFF.

The gene calls are TRBV15 and TRBJ2-7, with a weak D call TRBD1 (6 bases). V lost 5 bases to trimming and J lost 4 bases, with 15 bases between them. CDR1 and CDR2 from the germline V gene are LNHNV and YYDKDF (reference sequence). The CDR3 loop spans 14 amino acids. CDR3 DNA: TGTGCCACCAGCTTTACAGGGAGCTCTTACGAGCAGTACTTC. As protein: CATSFTGSSYEQYF.

This clonotype was picked up many times. This chain connects TRBV5-4 to TRBJ2-2; no clear D. The V end lost 3 bases, the J end lost 3 bases, and 3 bases lay between the germline ends. This CDR3 comprises 12 residues. The germline gives CDR1 SGHNT, CDR2 YYREEE (reference sequence). As DNA, the CDR3 is TGTGCCAGCAGCTCCGACACCGGGGAGCTGTTTTTT. Residues: CASSSDTGELFF. The full variable domain, with the rest looked up from reference TRBV5-4 and TRBJ2-2, is ETGVTQSPTHLIKTRGQQVTLRCSSQSGHNTVSWYQQALGQGPQFIFQYYREEENGRGNFPPRFSGLQFPNYSSELNVNALELDDSALYLCASSSDTGELFFGEGSRLTVL.

The genes are TRBV24-1 and TRBJ1-5; 7 bases agree with TRBD1. CDR1 is KGHDR, CDR2 SFDVKD, per germline. Trimming cost V 3 bases and J 6 bases; bases outside gene matches: 4. CDR3 length: 14 residues. The CDR3 nucleotides are TGTGCCACCAGTGATGGACAGGCACTTCAGCCCCAGCATTTT. Amino acid sequence: CATSDGQALQPQHF.

In its sample, this clonotype was seen a few times. V is TRBV19 and J is TRBJ1-5, with 7 bases fitting TRBD1. Germline assignment: CDR1 LNHDA and CDR2 SQIVND (reference sequence). The CDR3 covers 13 residues. V was pared by 4 bases and J by 5 bases, with 2 bases of the junction left unmatched. This CDR3 reads CASSTTGDQPQHF. CDR3 nucleotide sequence: TGTGCCAGTAGTACCACAGGGGATCAGCCCCAGCATTTT.

The chain has TRBV29-1 and TRBJ1-5; tentatively, D is TRBD1 (5 bases). This CDR3 has 15 residues. From germline, CDR1 is SQVTM and CDR2 ANQGSEA. With 4 bases removed from V and 3 bases from J, the gap between germline ends came to 16 bases. The CDR3 region is CSVGQGADPNQPQHF. CDR3 coding DNA: TGCAGCGTTGGGCAGGGCGCAGACCCCAATCAGCCCCAGCATTTT.

The chain joins TRBV11-1 to TRBJ1-2; 9 bases are a match to TRBD1. The CDR3 runs 18 residues. J lost 3 bases, V lost 5 bases, and 16 bases had no gene match. Germline V lookup: CDR1 SGHAT, CDR2 FQDESV (reference sequence). CDR3 in DNA: TGTGCCAGCAGCCCAGGCAGGACAGGGGTGAGGTATGACTATGGCTACACCTTC. Amino acids: CASSPGRTGVRYDYGYTF.

The chain is built from TRBV25-1 and TRBJ2-3; D may be TRBD1 or TRBD2 (5 bases each). Trimming stripped 4 bases from V and 0 bases from J, with 8 bases between. The length of the CDR3 is 14 residues. Germline CDR1 MGHDK, CDR2 SYGVNS. The CDR3 nucleotides read TGTGCCAGCAGTGGATGGGACAGCACAGATACGCAGTATTTT. Amino acid sequence: CASSGWDSTDTQYF.

J is TRBJ1-5 and V is TRBV6-1; D is possibly TRBD1 (5 bases). This CDR3 has 15 amino acids. CDR1 and CDR2 from the germline V gene are MNHNS and SASEGT. The V end was cut by 0 bases, the J end by 1 base, with 7 bases between. The CDR3 sequence is CASSEARASNQPQHF. The CDR3 DNA reads as TGTGCCAGCAGTGAAGCCAGGGCAAGCAATCAGCCCCAGCATTTT.